Below are 31 T cell receptor beta chains sequenced from a single sample in a study of blood T cells in healthy people across ages. Then a second PCR, running about 7 to 11 cycles, was carried out with a sample-barcoded 5' primer and a J-beta primer mix. TCRdb used MiXCR to reprocess the 5' RACE reads, holding one entry per CDR3 protein. The repertoire consists of 750,000 to 950,000 distinct CDR3 sequences, with 25% to 30% occurring once and the leading ten covering 10%. The sample was also reused in another study, on T cells of mothers and their children.

Sequenced material: blood. The source is a woman between 40 and 50 years old in good health.

This rearrangement joins TRBV9 to TRBJ2-1; unclear D gene. The germline V gene has CDR1 SGDLS and CDR2 YYNGEE. Between the trimmed V and J ends, which lost 3 bases and 6 bases, there was a span of 7 bases. The CDR3 has 12 amino acids. CDR3 in DNA: TGTGCCAGCAGCGATCTAAGCAATGAGCAGTTCTTC. Its translation: CASSDLSNEQFF.

To note about this clonotype: Sequence at one end of the junction differs from germline and may be a read error. This sequence joins TRBV7-7 and TRBJ2-7, with D tentatively TRBD2 (6 bases). CDR3 length equals 15 residues. Per germline, CDR1 SSHAT and CDR2 FNYEAQ (reference sequence). The CDR3 DNA reads TGTGCTAGCAGTCCGGGACTGATGCTTTACAATGAGCAGTACTTC. Its protein is CASSPGLMLYNEQYF.

This clonotype was recorded many times. The chain couples TRBV4-1 to TRBJ1-2, with 8 bases aligning to TRBD1. V shed 4 bases and J 4 bases; nucleotides not matched to a gene: 5. The CDR3 loop spans 14 amino acids. Germline loops: CDR1 MGHRA, CDR2 YSYEKL. CDR3 sequence (DNA): TGCGCCAGCAGCCCGACAGGGGATGGCTATGGCTACACCTTC. This encodes CASSPTGDGYGYTF.

This clonotype was detected many times. The rearrangement joins TRBV7-9 to TRBJ2-5, with D possibly being TRBD2 (6 bases). V was trimmed by 1 base and J by 5 bases, leaving 14 bases between them. Germline values: CDR1 SEHNR, CDR2 FQNEAQ (reference sequence). The CDR3 sequence is 15 residues long. The CDR3 region has the DNA TGTGCCAGCAGCTTAGTTGGCGGGGAAGGGGAGACCCAGTACTTC. Translation gives CASSLVGGEGETQYF.

This clonotype has more than one count but fewer than ten. V is TRBV27 and J is TRBJ1-4; 8 bases map to TRBD1. CDR3 length: 16 amino acids. The V and J ends lost 5 bases and 7 bases, in that order; junction bases with no gene match: 12. Germline V gene lookup returns CDR1 MNHEY and CDR2 SMNVEV (reference sequence). CDR3 amino acids: CASSPADRESIEKLFF. The CDR3 region has the DNA TGTGCCAGCAGTCCAGCGGACAGGGAATCCATTGAAAAACTGTTTTTT.

V and J are TRBV5-1 and TRBJ2-5, with a tentative D call TRBD2 (5 bases). Looked up from germline, CDR1 is SGHRS and CDR2 is YFSETQ. The CDR3 consists of 15 residues. The V gene lost 6 bases and the J gene lost 2 bases, with 17 bases spanning the gap. The CDR3 here is CASTPGNAEQETQYF. In DNA form, the CDR3 reads TGCGCCAGCACTCCGGGAAATGCAGAGCAAGAGACCCAGTACTTC.

The chain uses TRBV7-8 and TRBJ2-5; 10 bases map to TRBD2. V gave up 5 bases and J gave up 7 bases; unmatched junction bases: 4. Per the germline V gene, CDR1 is SGHVS and CDR2 is FQNEAQ. The CDR3 extends over 13 amino acids. The CDR3 bases are TGTGCCAGCAGCACGAGCGGGGGGGGGACCCAGTACTTC. It encodes CASSTSGGGTQYF.

This clonotype was recorded only once. This rearrangement joins TRBV20-1 to TRBJ2-1; D not resolved. Looked up from germline, CDR1 is DFQATT and CDR2 is SNEGSKA (reference sequence). V was pared by 4 bases and J by 2 bases, with 12 bases between. This CDR3 comprises 14 residues. CDR3 sequence (DNA): TGCAGTGCTACGGTAAGGGTAGCCTACAATGAGCAGTTCTTC. Its protein product is CSATVRVAYNEQFF.

The rearrangement uses TRBV7-9 and TRBJ2-1; 11 nucleotides align to TRBD1. Trimming took 5 bases from V and 2 from J; bases not matched to a gene: 11. CDR1 is SEHNR and CDR2 is FQNEAQ in the germline V gene (reference sequence). The CDR3 is 18 amino acids. CDR3 residues: CASSPGLMDRGPYNEQFF. CDR3 nucleotide sequence: TGTGCCAGCAGCCCGGGGTTGATGGACAGGGGGCCCTACAATGAGCAGTTCTTC.

This clonotype was observed a handful of times. The rearrangement joins TRBV10-3 to TRBJ1-1; 8 positions match TRBD1. Losses at the gene ends were 3 bases for V and 4 bases for J; bases not matched to a gene: 4. The CDR3 has 14 residues. From germline, CDR1 is ENHRY and CDR2 SYGVKD. The CDR3 DNA reads TGTGCCATCAGTGAAGGACAGGGAGGCACTGAAGCTTTCTTT. It yields the protein CAISEGQGGTEAFF.

This clonotype was detected many times. The chain combines TRBV24-1 with TRBJ2-5, with TRBD2 matching over 11 bases. The CDR3 totals 17 residues. V lost 3 bases and J lost 4; bases outside the gene matches: 9. Germline V CDR1 and CDR2: KGHDR, SFDVKD. The CDR3 nucleotides are TGTGCCACCAGTGATGGAATTAGCGGGGGGGCCGTAGAGACCCAGTACTTC. This codes for CATSDGISGGAVETQYF.

The J gene is TRBJ2-7, the V gene TRBV28; D call uncertain. V was pared by 10 bases and J by 2 bases, with 12 bases between. This CDR3 region has 12 residues. The germline CDR1 and CDR2 sequences are MDHEN and SYDVKM. The CDR3 DNA sequence: TGTGCCACCCTAAAGGGCCCCTACGAGCAGTACTTC. It specifies CATLKGPYEQYF.

The sample holds a few counts of this clonotype. One end of the junction fails to match germline, which may point to a read error. The chain has TRBV12-3 or TRBV12-4 and TRBJ1-2; D not resolved. This CDR3 region has 15 residues. CDR3 loop: CASSLGTALLYGHTF. The CDR3 nucleotides are TGTGCCAGCAGTTTAGGCACGGCCTTACTCTATGGCCACACCTTC.

This clonotype occurred a few times. The chain combines TRBV4-1 with TRBJ2-5; TRBD1 aligns across 10 bases. CDR3 length equals 16 residues. The V gene end was trimmed by 1 base and the J gene end by 3 bases; junction bases not matched to a gene: 5. Germline values: CDR1 MGHRA, CDR2 YSYEKL. CDR3 coding DNA: TGCGCCAGCAGCCAAGGTCGACAGGGGGCCAAAGAGACCCAGTACTTC. This sequence encodes CASSQGRQGAKETQYF.

This chain connects TRBV29-1 to TRBJ1-2; D remains ambiguous. CDR3 length: 12 residues. V was clipped by 5 bases and J by 8 bases, with 15 bases between them. In germline, CDR1 is SQVTM, CDR2 ANQGSEA. The CDR3 here is CSVSRQEGGYTF. CDR3 in DNA: TGCAGCGTTTCCAGACAAGAAGGGGGCTACACCTTC.

This clonotype was observed a handful of times. The J gene is TRBJ1-6, the V gene TRBV6-5; D gene uncertain. Germline V gene sequence: CDR1 MNHEY, CDR2 SVGAGI. The CDR3 has 15 amino acids. The V end was cut by 8 bases, the J end by 0 bases, with 11 bases between. CDR3 amino acids: CASSVASSYNSPLHF. CDR3 DNA: TGTGCCAGCTCCGTGGCCAGCTCCTATAATTCACCCCTCCACTTT.

V gene TRBV7-8 combines with J gene TRBJ2-5; perhaps TRBD1 as D (6 bases). Near its end, the DNA agrees better with TRBJ2-7, so the J call may be wrong. CDR1 SGHVS and CDR2 FQNEAQ come from the germline V gene. The CDR3 runs to 14 residues. For the CDR3, the DNA is TGTGCCAGCAGCATGACACAGGGACACTACGAGCAGTACTTC. Amino acid sequence: CASSMTQGHYEQYF.

This clonotype was detected many times. The rearrangement joins TRBV25-1 to TRBJ1-2, with D possibly being TRBD1 (6 bases). The CDR3 runs 15 residues. Trimming removed 3 bases from V and 4 bases from J, with 15 bases in between. From germline, CDR1 is MGHDK and CDR2 SYGVNS. This CDR3 is CASSDGGGGAYGYTF. DNA of the CDR3: TGTGCCAGCAGTGATGGCGGGGGGGGCGCCTATGGCTACACCTTC.

This clonotype has just a few counts. The chain has TRBV27 and TRBJ1-1; 7 nucleotides line up with TRBD1. CDR1 and CDR2 (germline): MNHEY, SMNVEV (reference sequence). The CDR3 is 18 residues long. J lost 3 bases, V lost 5 bases, and 18 bases had no gene match. The CDR3 DNA follows: TGTGCCAGCAGTCGTTCTTGGGACAGCACTCGAAGGGACACTGAAGCTTTCTTT. Its translation is CASSRSWDSTRRDTEAFF.

This clonotype has a count of ten or more. V usage is TRBV29-1 and J usage is TRBJ2-3; D is perhaps TRBD1 (5 bases). Deletions cut 4 bases from V and 0 bases from J, with 8 bases between. This CDR3 region has 13 residues. Germline V gives CDR1 SQVTM, CDR2 ANQGSEA. This CDR3 reads CSVVTGSTDTQYF. DNA of the CDR3: TGCAGCGTTGTTACAGGCAGCACAGATACGCAGTATTTT.

The chain recombines TRBV27 with TRBJ2-3, with 7 positions matching TRBD1. The CDR3 consists of 15 residues. Germline lookup yields CDR1 MNHEY and CDR2 SMNVEV (reference sequence). Trimming removed 7 bases from V and 5 bases from J; junction bases left unmatched: 12. The CDR3 here is CASTRDRLLVDTQYF. CDR3 in DNA: TGTGCCAGCACCAGGGACAGACTTCTTGTAGATACGCAGTATTTT.

This clonotype occurred a few times. This sequence joins TRBV10-3 and TRBJ2-3; 10 positions match TRBD1. The germline V gene encodes CDR1 ENHRY and CDR2 SYGVKD. The trim removed 10 bases at V and 6 bases at J, leaving 13 bases unmatched. The CDR3 sequence is 15 residues long. Here the CDR3 reads CATNRQGARADTQYF. CDR3 in DNA: TGTGCCACCAATCGACAGGGGGCGAGAGCGGATACGCAGTATTTT.

In DNA form, the CDR3 reads TGTGCCAGCGGTCTTTCGGGGGATTCACCCCTCCACTTT. Amino acid sequence: CASGLSGDSPLHF. The gene calls are TRBV7-2 and TRBJ1-6, with D tentatively TRBD1 (5 bases). The CDR3 consists of 13 residues. CDR1 SGHTA and CDR2 FQGNSA come from the germline V gene. V lost 8 bases, J lost 8 bases, and 13 bases lay in between.

The J gene is TRBJ2-1, the V gene TRBV5-5; perhaps TRBD2 as D (7 bases). The V gene lost 4 bases and the J gene lost 8 bases, with 25 bases spanning the gap. The CDR3 length is 17 residues. Germline CDR1 is SGHKS and CDR2 is YYEKEE (reference sequence). CDR3 coding DNA: TGTGCCAGCAGCCCTCGGGGCGGGGGCGTAGATCGTTATGAGCAGTTCTTC. It translates to CASSPRGGGVDRYEQFF. Looking up the rest from reference TRBV5-5 and TRBJ2-1 gives the full variable domain: DAGVTQSPTHLIKTRGQQVTLRCSPISGHKSVSWYQQVLGQGPQFIFQYYEKEERGRGNFPDRFSARQFPNYSSELNVNALLLGDSALYLCASSPRGGGVDRYEQFFGPGTRLTVL.

V and J are TRBV5-1 and TRBJ2-2; D may be TRBD1 (5 bases). CDR1 is SGHRS, CDR2 YFSETQ, per germline. The CDR3 has 15 amino acids. Trimming left V 4 bases short and J 5 bases short, with 15 bases between. The CDR3 sequence is CASSLGRDPTGELFF. CDR3 sequence (DNA): TGCGCCAGCAGCCTGGGCAGGGATCCAACCGGGGAGCTGTTTTTT. Based on the CDR3 plus reference TRBV5-1 and TRBJ2-2, the full variable domain is KAGVTQTPRYLIKTRGQQVTLSCSPISGHRSVSWYQQTPGQGLQFLFEYFSETQRNKGNFPGRFSGRQFSNSRSEMNVSTLELGDSALYLCASSLGRDPTGELFFGEGSRLTVL.

CDR3 DNA: TGTGCCTGGAGCGTAGAATGGGGCAATGAGCAGTTCTTC. Translating gives CAWSVEWGNEQFF. The chain joins TRBV30 to TRBJ2-1, with D unresolved. V lost 3 bases and J 6 bases, leaving 12 bases between the germline ends. CDR1 is GTSNPN, CDR2 SVGIG, per germline (reference sequence). There are 13 residues in the CDR3.

Notes on this clonotype: Mismatch with germline at one junction end may stem from a read error. The chain carries TRBV7-9 and TRBJ2-4; 8 positions match TRBD1. The DNA end lines up better with TRBJ2-7; the J call may be wrong. This CDR3 has 16 residues. The germline CDR1 and CDR2 sequences are SEHNR and FQNEAQ (reference sequence). CDR3 nucleotides: TGTGCCAGCAGCCTAGCTTGGACAGGGCCACCCTACGAGCAGTACTTC. It codes for CASSLAWTGPPYEQYF.

V is TRBV7-2 and J is TRBJ1-1; the D gene is possibly TRBD1 (6 bases). Germline CDR1 reads SGHTA; CDR2 reads FQGNSA. The CDR3 has 16 residues. The V and J ends lost 2 bases and 4 bases respectively, with 17 bases between them. The CDR3 sequence is CASSLWPQGIGTEAFF. The CDR3 bases are TGTGCCAGCAGCTTATGGCCCCAGGGGATAGGCACTGAAGCTTTCTTT.

This rearrangement joins TRBV9 to TRBJ2-1; the D is unclear. The V end lost 1 base, the J end lost 8 bases, and 13 bases lay between the germline ends. The CDR3 extends over 14 amino acids. The germline V gene has CDR1 SGDLS and CDR2 YYNGEE. The CDR3 is CASSVFVARDEQFF. The CDR3 region has the DNA TGTGCCAGCAGCGTATTCGTGGCCCGGGATGAGCAGTTCTTC. Variable domain in full (rest from reference TRBV9 and TRBJ2-1): DSGVTQTPKHLITATGQRVTLRCSPRSGDLSVYWYQQSLDQGLQFLIQYYNGEERAKGNILERFSAQQFPDLHSELNLSSLELGDSALYFCASSVFVARDEQFFGPGTRLTVL.

This clonotype appeared a few times. The chain uses TRBV28 and TRBJ2-3; 10 bases align to TRBD2. V was pared by 4 bases and J by 2 bases, with 15 bases of the junction left unmatched. The CDR3 is made up of 19 amino acids. The germline V gene encodes CDR1 MDHEN and CDR2 SYDVKM. Here the CDR3 reads CASSSLDFTSGEDTDTQYF. The CDR3 DNA reads TGTGCCAGCAGTTCCCTAGATTTTACTAGCGGGGAAGACACAGATACGCAGTATTTT.

The rearrangement joins TRBV12-1 to TRBJ2-5. The DNA end lines up better with TRBJ2-7; the J call may be wrong. TRBV12-1 is assigned pseudogene status. The CDR3 has 15 residues. In DNA, the CDR3 is TGTGCCAGCAGCTTTGGTCGCCAAAGGAAAGACGAGCAGTACTTC. It codes for CASSFGRQRKDEQYF.